This T cell receptor (beta chain) was observed in a study of cytomegalovirus exposure and HLA in healthy donors. Study-wide results and caveats: Versus the approximately 700-donor mean, an Asian-associated ancestry cluster reportedly showed fewer N-insertions in a later analysis. Analysis was carried out at a later point, and it linked a missense DCLRE1C variant to TCR beta V- and J-gene trimming.

Use of 60 Vbeta and 13 Jbeta primers characterized the PCR. Method: immunoSEQ multiplex PCR; TCRdb's copy keeps in-frame clones and lacks some. The sample yields roughly 160,000 clones, 80% seen once. In the case of this clone: No antigen is known for it.

The CDR3 consists of 14 residues. Trimming stripped 6 bases from V and 4 bases from J, with 17 bases between. Germline V gene sequence: CDR1 SGHRS, CDR2 YFSETQ. The V gene is TRBV5-1, the J gene TRBJ2-7, with D possibly matching TRBD2 (6 bases). The specimen sequenced was PBMCs. The TCR originated in a woman aged 45-60 years in good health and CMV-seropositive. CDR3 DNA: TGCGCCAGCAAGACTAGGCAATGGTCTTACGAGCAGTACTTC. This gives the protein CASKTRQWSYEQYF.